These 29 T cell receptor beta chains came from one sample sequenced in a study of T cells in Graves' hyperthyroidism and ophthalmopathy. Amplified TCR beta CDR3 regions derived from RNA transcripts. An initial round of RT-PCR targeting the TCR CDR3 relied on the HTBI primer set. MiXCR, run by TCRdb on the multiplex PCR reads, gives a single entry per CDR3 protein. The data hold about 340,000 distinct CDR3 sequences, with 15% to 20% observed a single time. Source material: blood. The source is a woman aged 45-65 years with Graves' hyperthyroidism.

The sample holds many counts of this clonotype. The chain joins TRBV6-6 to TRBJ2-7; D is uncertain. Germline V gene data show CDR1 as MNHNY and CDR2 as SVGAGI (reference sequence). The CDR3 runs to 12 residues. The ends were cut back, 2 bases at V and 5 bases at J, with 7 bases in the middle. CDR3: CASSYTNNEQYF. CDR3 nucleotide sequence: TGTGCCAGCAGTTACACTAACAACGAGCAGTACTTC.

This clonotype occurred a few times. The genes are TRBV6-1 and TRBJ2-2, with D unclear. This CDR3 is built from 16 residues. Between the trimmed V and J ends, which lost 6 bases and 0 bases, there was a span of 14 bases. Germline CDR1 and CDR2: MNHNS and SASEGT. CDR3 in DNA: TGTGCCAGCAGGCCCAGCGTAGTCGCGAACACCGGGGAGCTGTTTTTT. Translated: CASRPSVVANTGELFF.

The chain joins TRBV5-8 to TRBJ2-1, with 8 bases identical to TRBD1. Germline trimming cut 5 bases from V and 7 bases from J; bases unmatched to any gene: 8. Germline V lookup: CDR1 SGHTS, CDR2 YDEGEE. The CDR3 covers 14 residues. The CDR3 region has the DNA TGTGCCAGCAGTAAGGACAGGGCGGCGAATGAGCAGTTCTTC. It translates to CASSKDRAANEQFF. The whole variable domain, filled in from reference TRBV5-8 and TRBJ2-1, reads EAGVTQSPTHLIKTRGQQATLRCSPISGHTSVYWYQQALGLGLQFLLWYDEGEERNRGNFPPRFSGRQFPNYSSELNVNALELEDSALYLCASSKDRAANEQFFGPGTRLTVL.

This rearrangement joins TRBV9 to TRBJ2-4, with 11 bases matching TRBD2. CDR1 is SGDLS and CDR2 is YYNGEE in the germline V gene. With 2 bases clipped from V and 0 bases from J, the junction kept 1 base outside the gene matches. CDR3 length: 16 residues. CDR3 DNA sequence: TGTGCCAGCAGCGTTACTAGCGGGGGAGCCAAAAACATTCAGTACTTC. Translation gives CASSVTSGGAKNIQYF.

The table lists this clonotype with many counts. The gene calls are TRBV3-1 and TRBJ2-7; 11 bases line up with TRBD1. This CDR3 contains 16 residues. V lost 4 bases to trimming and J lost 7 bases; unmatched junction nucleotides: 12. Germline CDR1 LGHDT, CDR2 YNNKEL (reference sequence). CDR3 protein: CASSRIGQGAVREQYF. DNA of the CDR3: TGTGCCAGCAGCCGCATAGGACAGGGGGCGGTGAGAGAGCAGTACTTC.

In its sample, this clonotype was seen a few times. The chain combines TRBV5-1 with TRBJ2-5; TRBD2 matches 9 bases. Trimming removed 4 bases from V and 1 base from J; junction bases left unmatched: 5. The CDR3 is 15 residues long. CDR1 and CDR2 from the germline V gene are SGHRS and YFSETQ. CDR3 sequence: CASSTAGGPQETQYF. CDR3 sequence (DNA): TGCGCCAGCAGCACGGCGGGGGGGCCCCAAGAGACCCAGTACTTC.

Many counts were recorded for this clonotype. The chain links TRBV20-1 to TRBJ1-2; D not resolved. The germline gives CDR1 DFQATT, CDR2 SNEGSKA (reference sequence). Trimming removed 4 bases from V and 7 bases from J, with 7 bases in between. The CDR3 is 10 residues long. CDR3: CSANTPGYTF. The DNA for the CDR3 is TGCAGTGCTAATACACCTGGCTACACCTTC.

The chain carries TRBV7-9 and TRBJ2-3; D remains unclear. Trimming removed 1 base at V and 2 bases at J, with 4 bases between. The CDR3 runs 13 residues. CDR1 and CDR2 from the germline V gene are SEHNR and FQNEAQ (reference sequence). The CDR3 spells CASSLEVTDTQYF. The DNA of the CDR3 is TGTGCCAGCAGCTTAGAAGTCACAGATACGCAGTATTTT.

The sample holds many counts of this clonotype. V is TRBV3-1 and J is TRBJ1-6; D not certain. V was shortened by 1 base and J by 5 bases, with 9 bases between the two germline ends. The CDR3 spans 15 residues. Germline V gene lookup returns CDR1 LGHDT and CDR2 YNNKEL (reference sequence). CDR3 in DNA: TGTGCCAGCAGCCAAGGAACAAGAGATAATTCACCCCTCCACTTT. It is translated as CASSQGTRDNSPLHF.

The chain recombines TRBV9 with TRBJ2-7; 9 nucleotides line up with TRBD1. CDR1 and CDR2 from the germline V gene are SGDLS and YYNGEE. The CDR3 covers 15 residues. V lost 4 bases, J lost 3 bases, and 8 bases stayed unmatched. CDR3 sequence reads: CASSPGQGDNYEQYF. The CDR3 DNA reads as TGTGCCAGCAGCCCGGGACAGGGAGATAACTACGAGCAGTACTTC. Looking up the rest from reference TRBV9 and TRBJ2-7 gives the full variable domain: DSGVTQTPKHLITATGQRVTLRCSPRSGDLSVYWYQQSLDQGLQFLIQYYNGEERAKGNILERFSAQQFPDLHSELNLSSLELGDSALYFCASSPGQGDNYEQYFGPGTRLTVT.

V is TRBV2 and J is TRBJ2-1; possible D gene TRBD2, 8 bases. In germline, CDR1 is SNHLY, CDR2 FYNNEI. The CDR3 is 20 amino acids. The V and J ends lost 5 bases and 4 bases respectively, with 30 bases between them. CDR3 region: CASSLRETGKTSGEYNEQFF. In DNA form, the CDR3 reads TGTGCCAGCAGTCTAAGAGAGACAGGGAAAACTAGCGGAGAATACAATGAGCAGTTCTTC.

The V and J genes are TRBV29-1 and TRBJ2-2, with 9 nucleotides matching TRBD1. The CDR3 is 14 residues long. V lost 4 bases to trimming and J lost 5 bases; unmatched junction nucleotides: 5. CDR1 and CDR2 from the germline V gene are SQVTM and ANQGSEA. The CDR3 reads CSVARQGGTGELFF. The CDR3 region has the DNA TGCAGCGTTGCCAGACAGGGGGGGACCGGGGAGCTGTTTTTT.

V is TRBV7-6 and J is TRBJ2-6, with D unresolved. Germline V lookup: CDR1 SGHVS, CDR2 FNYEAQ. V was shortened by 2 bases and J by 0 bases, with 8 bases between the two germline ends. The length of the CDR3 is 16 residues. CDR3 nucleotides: TGTGCCAGCAGCTTATTTAGTCCCTCTGGGGCCAACGTCCTGACTTTC. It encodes CASSLFSPSGANVLTF. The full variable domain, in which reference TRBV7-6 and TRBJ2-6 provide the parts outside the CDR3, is GAGVSQSPRYKVTKRGQDVALRCDPISGHVSLYWYRQALGQGPEFLTYFNYEAQQDKSGLPNDRFSAERPEGSISTLTIQRTEQRDSAMYRCASSLFSPSGANVLTFGAGSRLTVL.

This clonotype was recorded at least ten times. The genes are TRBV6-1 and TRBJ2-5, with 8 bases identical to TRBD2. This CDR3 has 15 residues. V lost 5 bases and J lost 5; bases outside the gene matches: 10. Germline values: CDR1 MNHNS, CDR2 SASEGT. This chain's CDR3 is CASSPPGAGEETQYF. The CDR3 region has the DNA TGTGCCAGCAGTCCCCCTGGAGCGGGAGAGGAGACCCAGTACTTC.

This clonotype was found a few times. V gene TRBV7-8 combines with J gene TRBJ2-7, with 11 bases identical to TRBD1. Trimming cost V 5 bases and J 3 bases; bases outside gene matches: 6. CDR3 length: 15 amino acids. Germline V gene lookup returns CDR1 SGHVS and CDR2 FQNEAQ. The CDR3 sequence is CASSPSGTGGYEQYF. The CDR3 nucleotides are TGTGCCAGCAGCCCCAGTGGGACAGGGGGCTACGAGCAGTACTTC.

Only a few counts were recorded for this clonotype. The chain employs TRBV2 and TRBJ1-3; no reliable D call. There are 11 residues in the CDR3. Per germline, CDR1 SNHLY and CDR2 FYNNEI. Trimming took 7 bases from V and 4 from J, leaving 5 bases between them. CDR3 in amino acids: CASKGGNTIYF. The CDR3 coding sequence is TGTGCCAGCAAGGGAGGAAACACCATATATTTT.

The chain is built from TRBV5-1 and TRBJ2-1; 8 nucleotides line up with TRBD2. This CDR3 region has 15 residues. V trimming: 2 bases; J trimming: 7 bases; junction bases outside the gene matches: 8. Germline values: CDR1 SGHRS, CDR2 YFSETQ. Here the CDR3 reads CASSFFGGGINEQFF. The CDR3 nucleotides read TGCGCCAGCAGCTTTTTCGGCGGGGGGATTAATGAGCAGTTCTTC.

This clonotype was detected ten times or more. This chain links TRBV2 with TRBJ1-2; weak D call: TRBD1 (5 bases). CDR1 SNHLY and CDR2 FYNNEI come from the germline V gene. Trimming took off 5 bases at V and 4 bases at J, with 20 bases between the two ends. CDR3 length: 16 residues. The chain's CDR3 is CASSYPLGARGYGYTF. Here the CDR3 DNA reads TGTGCCAGCAGTTACCCCTTAGGGGCGAGGGGCTATGGCTACACCTTC.

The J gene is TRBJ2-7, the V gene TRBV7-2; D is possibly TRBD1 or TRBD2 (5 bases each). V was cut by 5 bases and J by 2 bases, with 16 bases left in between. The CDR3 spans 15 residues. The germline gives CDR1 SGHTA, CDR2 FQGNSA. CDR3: CASSHSGGGPYEQYV. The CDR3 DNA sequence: TGTGCCAGCAGCCACTCCGGTGGGGGACCCTACGAGCAGTACGTC.

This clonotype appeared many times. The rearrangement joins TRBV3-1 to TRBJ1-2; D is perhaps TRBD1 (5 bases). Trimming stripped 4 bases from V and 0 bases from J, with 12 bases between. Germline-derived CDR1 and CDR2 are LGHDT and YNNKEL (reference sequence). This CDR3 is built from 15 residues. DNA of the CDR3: TGTGCCAGCAGCCTCTCCGGGGGGTCTAACTATGGCTACACCTTC. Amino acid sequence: CASSLSGGSNYGYTF.

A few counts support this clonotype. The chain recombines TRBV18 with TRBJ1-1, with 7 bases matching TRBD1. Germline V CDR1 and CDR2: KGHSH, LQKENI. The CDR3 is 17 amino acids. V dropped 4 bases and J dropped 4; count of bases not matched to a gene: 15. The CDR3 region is CASSLQGPGGFGTEAFF. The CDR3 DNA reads TGTGCCAGCTCACTACAAGGCCCAGGGGGGTTTGGCACTGAAGCTTTCTTT.

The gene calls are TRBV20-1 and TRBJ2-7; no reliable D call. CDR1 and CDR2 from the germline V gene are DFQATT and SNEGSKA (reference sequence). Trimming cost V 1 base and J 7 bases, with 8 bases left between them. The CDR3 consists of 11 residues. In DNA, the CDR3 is TGCAGTGCTAGAGGATCGGGTGAGCAGTACTTC. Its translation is CSARGSGEQYF.

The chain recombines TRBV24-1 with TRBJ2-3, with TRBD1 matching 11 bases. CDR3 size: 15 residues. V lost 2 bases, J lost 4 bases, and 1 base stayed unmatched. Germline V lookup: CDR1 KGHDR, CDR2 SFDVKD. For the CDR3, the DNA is TGTGCCACCAGTGATTCGGACAGGGGGCCAGATACGCAGTATTTT. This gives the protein CATSDSDRGPDTQYF.

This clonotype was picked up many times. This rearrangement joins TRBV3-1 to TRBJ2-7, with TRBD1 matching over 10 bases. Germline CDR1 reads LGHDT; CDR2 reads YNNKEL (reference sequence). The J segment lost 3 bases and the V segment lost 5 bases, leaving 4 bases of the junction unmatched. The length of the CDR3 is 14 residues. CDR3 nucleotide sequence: TGTGCCAGCAGCTCCGGGACAGGGGTCTACGAGCAGTACTTC. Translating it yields CASSSGTGVYEQYF.

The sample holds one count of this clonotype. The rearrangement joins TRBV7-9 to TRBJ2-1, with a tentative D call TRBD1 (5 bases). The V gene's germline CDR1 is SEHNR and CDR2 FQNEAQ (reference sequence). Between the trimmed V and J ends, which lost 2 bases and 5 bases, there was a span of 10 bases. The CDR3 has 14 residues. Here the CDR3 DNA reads TGTGCCAGCAGCTTATATGACAGAAACAATGAGCAGTTCTTC. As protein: CASSLYDRNNEQFF. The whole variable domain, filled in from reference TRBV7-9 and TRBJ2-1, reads DTGVSQNPRHKITKRGQNVTFRCDPISEHNRLYWYRQTLGQGPEFLTYFQNEAQLEKSRLLSDRFSAERPKGSFSTLEIQRTEQGDSAMYLCASSLYDRNNEQFFGPGTRLTVL.

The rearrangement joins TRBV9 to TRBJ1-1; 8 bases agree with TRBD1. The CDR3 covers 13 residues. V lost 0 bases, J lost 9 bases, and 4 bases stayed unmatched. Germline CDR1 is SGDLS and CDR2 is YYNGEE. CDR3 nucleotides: TGTGCCAGCAGCGTAGATGGGGACAGGCAAGCTTTCTTT. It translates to CASSVDGDRQAFF.

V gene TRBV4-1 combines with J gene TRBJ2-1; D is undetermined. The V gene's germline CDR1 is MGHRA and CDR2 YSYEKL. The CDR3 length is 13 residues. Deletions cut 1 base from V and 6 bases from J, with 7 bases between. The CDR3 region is CASSQVGINEQFF. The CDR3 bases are TGCGCCAGCAGCCAAGTAGGTATCAATGAGCAGTTCTTC.

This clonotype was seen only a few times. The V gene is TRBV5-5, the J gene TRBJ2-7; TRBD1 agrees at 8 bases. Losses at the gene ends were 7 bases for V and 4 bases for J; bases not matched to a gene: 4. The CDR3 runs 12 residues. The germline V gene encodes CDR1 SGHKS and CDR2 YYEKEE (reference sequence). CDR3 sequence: CASRQGYYEQYF. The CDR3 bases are TGTGCCAGCCGACAGGGGTATTACGAGCAGTACTTC.

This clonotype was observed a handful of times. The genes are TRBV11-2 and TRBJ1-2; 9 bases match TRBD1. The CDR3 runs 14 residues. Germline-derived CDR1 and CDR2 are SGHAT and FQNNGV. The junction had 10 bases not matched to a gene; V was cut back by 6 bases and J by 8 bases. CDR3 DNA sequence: TGTGCCAGCAGTAAAGTAACAGGGGGCGGCGGCTACACCTTC. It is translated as CASSKVTGGGGYTF.